Listed below are T cell receptor beta chains from one sample, sequenced in a study of T-cell reconstitution after alpha-beta-depleted transplantation in children. TCRdb processed the PCR reads anew with MiXCR; each CDR3 protein has one entry. The sample lists approximately 1,000,000 distinct CDR3 sequences; around 30% were seen once. Sequenced material: PBMCs, mostly from graft donor cells, taken 360 days after TCRalphabeta/CD19-depleted stem cell transplant. These receptors all stem from a boy younger than two who had a stem cell transplant for SCID, so the T cells may come from the graft donor. CDR3s leave out the opening cysteine and the closing phenylalanine or tryptophan. A D gene is named only where the DNA matches it firmly. Some rows have no size entry. The others give once, few or many, or a class for an expanded clone.

clone_size j_call d_call v_call cdr3_aa
NA TRBJ2-1 TRBD1 TRBV7-2 ASSLVRTGGLNEQF
NA TRBJ1-2 NA TRBV5-1 ASSLESGIIYGYT
NA TRBJ2-1 NA TRBV6-1 ASSQGLPSYNEQF
NA TRBJ2-7 TRBD1 TRBV20-1 SATRDRANYEQY
few TRBJ2-7 NA TRBV6-4 ASSDGVSSEQY
NA TRBJ2-3 NA TRBV4-1 ASSQDPQGTKTDTQY
NA TRBJ1-1 TRBD1 TRBV12-3/TRBV12-4 ASRLDRGGAEAF
NA TRBJ2-1 TRBD2 TRBV24-1 ATSDLPMGSGGGYNEQF
NA TRBJ1-1 NA TRBV4-2 ASSQDGRTSTEAF
few TRBJ2-5 TRBD1 TRBV5-6 ASSLARQGGISQETQY
NA TRBJ2-7 NA TRBV5-1 ASSERGADVYEQY
NA TRBJ1-4 NA TRBV4-2 ASSQGPRGATNEKLF
few TRBJ2-5 NA TRBV29-1 SVDQETQY
few TRBJ2-3 NA TRBV28 ASSLDSPFTDTQY
NA TRBJ1-2 NA TRBV5-5 ASSPHPGEYGYT
few TRBJ1-6 NA TRBV12-3/TRBV12-4 ASSLAPFSPLH
NA TRBJ2-2 NA TRBV20-1 SAEKIGELF
few TRBJ2-2 TRBD2 TRBV15 ATSTKAGGHTGELF
few TRBJ2-3 NA TRBV5-1 ASSKGGLYTDTQY
NA TRBJ2-1 TRBD1 TRBV12-3/TRBV12-4 ASSLSDRGLVSYNEQF
NA TRBJ2-1 NA TRBV20-1 SASVFAFLNEQF
many TRBJ2-1 NA TRBV5-1 ASSLARGLNEQF
many TRBJ2-7 TRBD2 TRBV20-1 SARLAGFYEQY
few TRBJ2-7 NA TRBV12-3/TRBV12-4 ASKQGISGEQY
NA TRBJ1-2 NA TRBV7-2 ASSLVGKGANYGYT
NA TRBJ2-1 NA TRBV9 ASSVGQTDNEQF
NA TRBJ2-2 NA TRBV11-2 ASSSVGVTGELF
NA TRBJ2-7 NA TRBV28 ASGRRPGSTYEQY
NA TRBJ2-7 TRBD2 TRBV6-1 ASRGEPTYEQY
NA TRBJ1-1 NA TRBV20-1 SADQAPNTEAF
NA TRBJ1-1 NA TRBV5-1 ASSLAPTLNTEAF
NA TRBJ2-5 NA TRBV5-1 ASSLELQTQY
NA TRBJ1-5 TRBD1 TRBV5-1 ASSRSGGSQPQH
NA TRBJ2-1 TRBD2 TRBV4-3 ASSQLDIPGLAGSKVGYNEQF
few TRBJ1-1 NA TRBV29-1 SVPRFCKRAF
NA TRBJ2-3 TRBD1 TRBV27 ATPKYRGSWTDTQY
NA TRBJ2-7 NA TRBV7-2 ASSPGVWGHEQY
once TRBJ2-1 TRBD2 TRBV7-3 ASSLMLAGGRWDEQF
NA TRBJ2-7 NA TRBV4-1 ASSQDPGTLSYEQY
NA TRBJ2-7 NA TRBV20-1 SAPGAAYYEQY
NA TRBJ2-3 NA TRBV4-3 ASSQIPSGESTDTQY
NA TRBJ1-5 NA TRBV7-8 ASSLSPGTNAPQH
NA TRBJ1-2 NA TRBV4-3 ASSQDRVGYGYT
NA TRBJ1-2 NA TRBV4-1 ASSRHGEGANYGYT
few TRBJ2-3 NA TRBV25-1 ASSDAETTDTQY
NA TRBJ2-7 TRBD1 TRBV12-3/TRBV12-4 ASSSGTGGREQY
few TRBJ2-5 TRBD2 TRBV5-1 ASSLTTSGIQETQY
NA TRBJ2-2 NA TRBV24-1 ATSDGTGPGELF